These 2 T cell receptor beta chains came from one sample sequenced in a study of blood T cell repertoires in COVID-19. Using immunoSEQ multiplex PCR, the repertoire was profiled, and TCRdb retains in-frame clones only, with some absent. Of about 320,000 clones listed, roughly 85% are singletons. Specimen: PBMCs or T cells enriched from blood (not recorded which). The origin of the receptors is a woman aged 25-40 years who had been exposed to COVID-19.

The V and J genes are TRBV24-1 and TRBJ2-7; no clear D gene. This CDR3 is built from 13 residues. Germline V gene sequence: CDR1 KGHDR, CDR2 SFDVKD. Deletions cut 4 bases from V and 0 bases from J, with 6 bases between. In nucleotides, the CDR3 is TGTGCCACCAGTGAGCCGGGCTCCTACGAGCAGTACTTC. As protein: CATSEPGSYEQYF.

This rearrangement joins TRBV5-1 to TRBJ2-2, with a weak D call TRBD2 (5 bases). Deletions cut 4 bases from V and 8 bases from J, with 18 bases between. Germline assignment: CDR1 SGHRS and CDR2 YFSETQ. The CDR3 totals 15 residues. CDR3 region: CASSPDQRTLGELFF. DNA of the CDR3: TGCGCCAGCAGCCCCGACCAGCGGACCCTAGGGGAGCTGTTTTTT.